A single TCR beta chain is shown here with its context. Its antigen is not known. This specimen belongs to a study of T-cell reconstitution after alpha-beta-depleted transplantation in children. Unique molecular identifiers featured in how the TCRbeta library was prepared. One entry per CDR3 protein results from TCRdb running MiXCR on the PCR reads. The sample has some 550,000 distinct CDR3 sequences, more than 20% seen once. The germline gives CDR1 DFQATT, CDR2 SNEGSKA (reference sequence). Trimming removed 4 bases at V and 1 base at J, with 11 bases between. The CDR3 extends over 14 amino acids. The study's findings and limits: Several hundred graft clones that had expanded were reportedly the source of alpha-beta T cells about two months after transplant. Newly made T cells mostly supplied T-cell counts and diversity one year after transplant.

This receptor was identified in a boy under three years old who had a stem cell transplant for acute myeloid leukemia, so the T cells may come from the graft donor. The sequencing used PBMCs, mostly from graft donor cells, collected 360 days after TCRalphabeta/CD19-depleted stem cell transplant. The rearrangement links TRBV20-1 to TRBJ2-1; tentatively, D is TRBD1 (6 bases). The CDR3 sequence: CSATKGGSYNEQFF. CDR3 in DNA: TGCAGTGCTACTAAAGGGGGTTCCTACAATGAGCAGTTCTTC.